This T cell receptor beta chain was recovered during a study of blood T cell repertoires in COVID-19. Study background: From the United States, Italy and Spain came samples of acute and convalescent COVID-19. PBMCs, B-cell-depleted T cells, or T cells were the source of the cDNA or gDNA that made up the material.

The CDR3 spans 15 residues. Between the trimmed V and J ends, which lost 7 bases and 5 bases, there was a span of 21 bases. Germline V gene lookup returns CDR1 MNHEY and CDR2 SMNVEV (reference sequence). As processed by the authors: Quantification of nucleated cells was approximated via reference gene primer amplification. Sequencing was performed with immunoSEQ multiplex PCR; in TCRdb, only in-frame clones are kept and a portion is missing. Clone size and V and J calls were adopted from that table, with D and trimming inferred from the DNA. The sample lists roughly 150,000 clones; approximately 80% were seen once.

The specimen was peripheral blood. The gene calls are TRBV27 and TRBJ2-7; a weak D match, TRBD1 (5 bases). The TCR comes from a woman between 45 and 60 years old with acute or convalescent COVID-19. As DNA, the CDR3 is TGTGCCAGCAACCTCAGGGTGTCTGGTGTTCACGAGCAGTACTTC. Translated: CASNLRVSGVHEQYF.